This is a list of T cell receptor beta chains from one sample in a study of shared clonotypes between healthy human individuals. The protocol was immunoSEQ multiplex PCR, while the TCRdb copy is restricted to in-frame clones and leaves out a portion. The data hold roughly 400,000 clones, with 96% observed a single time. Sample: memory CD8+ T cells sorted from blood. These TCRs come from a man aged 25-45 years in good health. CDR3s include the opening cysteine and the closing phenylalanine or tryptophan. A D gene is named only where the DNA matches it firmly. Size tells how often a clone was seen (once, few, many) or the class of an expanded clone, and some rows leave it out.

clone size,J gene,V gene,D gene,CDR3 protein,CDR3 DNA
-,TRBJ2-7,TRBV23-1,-,CASSQSLAQEPYEQYF,TGCGCCAGCAGTCAATCTCTGGCGCAGGAACCCTACGAGCAGTACTTC
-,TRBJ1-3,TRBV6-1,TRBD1,CASSERGLRNTIYF,TGTGCCAGCAGTGAAAGGGGGCTGCGGAACACCATATATTTT
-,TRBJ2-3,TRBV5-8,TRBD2,CASSWPTSRKITDTQYF,TGTGCCAGCAGCTGGCCGACTAGCCGAAAGATCACAGATACGCAGTATTTT
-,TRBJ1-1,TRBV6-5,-,CASSYLKEAFF,TGTGCCAGCAGTTACTTAAAGGAAGCTTTCTTT
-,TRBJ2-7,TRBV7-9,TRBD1,CASSFRTGSNSYEQYF,TGTGCCAGCAGCTTTCGGACAGGCTCGAACTCCTACGAGCAGTACTTC
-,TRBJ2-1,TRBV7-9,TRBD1,CASSLSPTGNNEQFF,TGTGCCAGCAGCTTAAGTCCGACAGGGAACAATGAGCAGTTCTTC
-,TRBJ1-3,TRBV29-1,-,CSVESGGVGNTIYF,TGCAGCGTTGAATCGGGAGGGGTTGGAAACACCATATATTTT
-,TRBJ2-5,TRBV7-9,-,CASQTTSQFPFLPQYF,TGTGCCAGCCAAACTACGTCACAATTTCCGTTCCTGCCCCAGTACTTC
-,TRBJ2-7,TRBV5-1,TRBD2,CASSSQGLAGAEQYF,TGCGCCAGCAGCTCGCAAGGACTAGCGGGAGCCGAGCAGTACTTC
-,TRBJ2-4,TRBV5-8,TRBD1,CASSSRDRGMVAKNIQYF,TGTGCCAGCAGCTCCCGGGACAGGGGAATGGTAGCCAAAAACATTCAGTACTTC
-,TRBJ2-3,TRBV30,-,CAWSPGTSSTDTQYF,TGTGCCTGGAGCCCCGGGACGTCTAGCACAGATACGCAGTATTTT
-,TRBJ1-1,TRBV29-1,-,CSVGQPSEAFF,TGCAGCGTTGGGCAGCCTTCTGAAGCTTTCTTT
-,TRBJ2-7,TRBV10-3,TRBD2,CAISDQPSGSVYEQYF,TGTGCCATCAGTGATCAACCTAGCGGGAGCGTATATGAGCAGTACTTC
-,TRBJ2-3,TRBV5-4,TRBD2,CASSLSSGGRTGGTQYF,TGTGCCAGCAGCTTGTCATCTGGCGGGAGAACGGGTGGTACGCAGTATTTT
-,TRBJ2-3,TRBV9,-,CASSVVGFPTDTQYF,TGTGCCAGCAGCGTAGTAGGTTTCCCCACAGATACGCAGTATTTT
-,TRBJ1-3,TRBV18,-,CASSPPDSGNTIYF,TGTGCCAGCTCACCACCGGACTCTGGAAACACCATATATTTT
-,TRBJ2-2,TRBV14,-,CASSRAWGTGELFF,TGTGCCAGCAGCCGGGCCTGGGGGACCGGGGAGCTGTTTTTT
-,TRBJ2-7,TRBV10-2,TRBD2,CASSDVVGLAGDHYEQYF,TGCGCCAGCAGTGATGTGGTTGGACTAGCGGGCGATCACTACGAGCAGTACTTC
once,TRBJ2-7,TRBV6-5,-,CASRRGPSYEQYF,TGTGCCAGCAGACGCGGGCCTTCCTACGAGCAGTACTTC
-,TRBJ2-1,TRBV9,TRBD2,CASSETGLAFNEQFF,TGTGCCAGCAGTGAGACGGGACTAGCGTTCAATGAGCAGTTCTTC
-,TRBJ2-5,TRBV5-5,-,CASRPSGDGTQYF,TGTGCCAGCAGGCCTTCGGGGGATGGGACCCAGTACTTC
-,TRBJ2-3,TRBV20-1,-,CSASGDTQYF,TGCAGTGCTAGTGGAGATACGCAGTATTTT
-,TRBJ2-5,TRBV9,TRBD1,CASSQGTGALKETQYF,TGTGCCAGCAGCCAGGGGACAGGGGCACTCAAAGAGACCCAGTACTTC
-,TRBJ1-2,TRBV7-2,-,CASSSHGYTF,TGTGCCAGCAGCTCACACGGCTACACCTTC
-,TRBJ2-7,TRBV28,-,CASSLGGRVYEQYF,TGTGCCAGCAGTTTAGGTGGCAGGGTCTACGAGCAGTACTTC
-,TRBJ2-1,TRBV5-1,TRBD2,CASSRNLAGVGYEQFF,TGCGCCAGCAGCAGGAACCTAGCGGGAGTAGGGTATGAGCAGTTCTTC
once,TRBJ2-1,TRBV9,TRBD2,CASSGISGTSSYNEQFF,TGTGCCAGCAGCGGGATTTCCGGGACTAGCTCCTACAATGAGCAGTTCTTC
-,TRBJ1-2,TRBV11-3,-,CASSLERQGPF,TGTGCCAGCAGCTTAGAGAGACAAGGGCCGTTC
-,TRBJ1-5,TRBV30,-,CAWSFGLESQPQHF,TGTGCCTGGAGTTTTGGGCTTGAGAGTCAGCCCCAGCATTTT
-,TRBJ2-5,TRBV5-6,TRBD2,CASSLAGLAEETQYF,TGTGCCAGCAGCTTGGCAGGACTAGCGGAAGAGACCCAGTACTTC
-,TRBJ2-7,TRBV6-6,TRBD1,CASSRTGEGYEQYF,TGTGCCAGCAGTCGAACAGGGGAAGGCTACGAGCAGTACTTC
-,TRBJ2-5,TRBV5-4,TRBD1,CASSPGWTGEETQYF,TGTGCCAGCAGCCCCGGTTGGACAGGGGAAGAGACCCAGTACTTC
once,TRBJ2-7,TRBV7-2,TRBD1,CASSGDRENEQYF,TGTGCCAGCAGCGGAGACAGGGAAAACGAGCAGTACTTC
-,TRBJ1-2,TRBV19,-,CASSSSSRDRYGYTF,TGTGCCAGTAGTTCATCCTCCAGGGACCGCTATGGCTACACCTTC
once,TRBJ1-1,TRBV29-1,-,CSVESRTRRDTEAFF,TGCAGCGTAGAAAGCCGGACGCGAAGGGACACTGAAGCTTTCTTT
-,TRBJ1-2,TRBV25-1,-,CASADSANYGYTF,TGTGCCAGCGCGGACAGTGCAAACTATGGCTACACCTTC
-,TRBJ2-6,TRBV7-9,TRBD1,CASSPGQSGANVLTF,TGTGCCAGCAGCCCGGGACAGTCTGGGGCCAACGTCCTGACTTTC
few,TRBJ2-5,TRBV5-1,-,CASSWTQETQYF,TGCGCCAGCAGCTGGACACAAGAGACCCAGTACTTC
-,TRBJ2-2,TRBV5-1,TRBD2,CASNAGGTGELFF,TGCGCCAGCAATGCGGGAGGAACCGGGGAGCTGTTTTTT
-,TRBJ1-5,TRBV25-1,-,CASRNVYRCNQPQHF,TGTGCCAGCAGAAACGTTTACCGATGCAATCAGCCCCAGCATTTT
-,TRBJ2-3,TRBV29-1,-,CSVESSSYTDTQYF,TGCAGCGTTGAGAGTAGCTCCTACACAGATACGCAGTATTTT
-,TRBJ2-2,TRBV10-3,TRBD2,CAISGMGLASGELFF,TGTGCCATCAGTGGAATGGGACTAGCTTCTGGGGAGCTGTTTTTT
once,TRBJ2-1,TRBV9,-,CASSVLPREGNEQFF,TGTGCCAGCAGCGTACTCCCCAGGGAAGGAAATGAGCAGTTCTTC
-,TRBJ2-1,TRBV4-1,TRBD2,CASSYLAGSSYNEQFF,TGCGCCAGCAGCTATCTAGCGGGGTCGTCCTACAATGAGCAGTTCTTC
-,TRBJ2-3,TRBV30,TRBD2,CAWRRGLADTDTQYF,TGTGCCTGGAGAAGGGGACTAGCGGACACAGATACGCAGTATTTT
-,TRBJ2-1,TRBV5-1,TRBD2,CASSSMTSAAGGEQFF,TGCGCCAGCAGCTCCATGACTAGCGCTGCTGGGGGGGAGCAGTTCTTC
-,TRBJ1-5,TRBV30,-,CAWSVSGNQPQHF,TGTGCCTGGAGTGTATCGGGGAACCAGCCCCAGCATTTT
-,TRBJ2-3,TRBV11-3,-,CASSLGLYSDTQYF,TGTGCCAGCAGCTTAGGTCTTTATTCAGATACGCAGTATTTT
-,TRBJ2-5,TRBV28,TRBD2,CASSPPLGEGSWETQYF,TGTGCCAGCAGTCCCCCCTTAGGGGAGGGCTCTTGGGAGACCCAGTACTTC
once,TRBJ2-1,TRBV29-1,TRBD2,CSVGPSGNNEQFF,TGCAGCGTCGGCCCTAGCGGGAATAATGAGCAGTTCTTC
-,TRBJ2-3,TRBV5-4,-,CASSIGGTAFTDTQYF,TGTGCCAGCAGCATCGGAGGTACAGCCTTCACAGATACGCAGTATTTT
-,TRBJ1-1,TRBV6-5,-,CASSYSTLNTEAFF,TGTGCCAGCAGTTACTCGACCCTGAACACTGAAGCTTTCTTT
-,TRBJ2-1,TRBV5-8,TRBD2,CASGWPSGSSEQFF,TGTGCCAGCGGCTGGCCTAGCGGGAGTTCGGAGCAGTTCTTC
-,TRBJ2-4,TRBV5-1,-,CASSLEFHGVAKNIQYF,TGCGCCAGCAGCTTGGAGTTCCACGGGGTAGCCAAAAACATTCAGTACTTC